The clone carrying this T cell receptor beta chain came up many times. Its antigen is not identified. The data belong to a study of neurological immune-mediated disorders. Study information: Relapsing-remitting patients made up about 90% of the roughly 35 multiple sclerosis patients, and secondary progressive patients made up 3.

Study findings and constraints: Sharing of CDR3 amino acid sequences among expanded clones across subjects was absent, suggesting private repertoires in all groups.

Germline CDR1 LGHDT, CDR2 YNNKEL (reference sequence). This CDR3 has 17 amino acids. V lost 4 bases to trimming and J lost 0 bases, with 19 bases between them. Preparation of the unsorted libraries drew on 2 million PBMCs stored at -80 C. A 10-nucleotide random UMI tagged transcripts in template-switch 5'RACE cDNA synthesis. TCRdb recomputed calls from the 5' RACE reads with MiXCR, one row per CDR3 protein. The sample contains 25,000 to 30,000 distinct CDR3 sequences, 2.5% to 4% of which appear only once. The receptor was derived from a woman aged 25 to 39 with multiple sclerosis. This rearrangement joins TRBV3-1 to TRBJ2-7, with D perhaps TRBD1 or TRBD2 (5 bases each). Specimen: PBMCs. The CDR3, as DNA: TGTGCCAGCAGCCCGCATCCAGGGATGGGGAGCTCCTACGAGCAGTACTTC. It is translated as CASSPHPGMGSSYEQYF.